The 10 T cell receptor beta chains given below trace back to one sample, sequenced in a study of T cell responses to AZD1222 COVID-19 vaccine. The method was immunoSEQ multiplex PCR; TCRdb's version includes in-frame clones alone and lacks a portion of them. The sample lists about 120,000 clones, 85% to 95% seen once, with 2.5% to 3.5% in the top ten. The material was peripheral blood, obtained on day 0 of AZD1222 vaccination. The source is an adult in good health.

The chain joins TRBV30 to TRBJ1-2, with a weak D call TRBD1 (5 bases). The V end was cut by 0 bases, the J end by 9 bases, with 11 bases between. The CDR3 has 12 amino acids. Germline V gives CDR1 GTSNPN, CDR2 SVGIG (reference sequence). DNA for the CDR3: TGTGCCTGGAGTGTGGGCAGGGCCAGCTACACCTTC. Translation: CAWSVGRASYTF.

This clone came up once. This chain links TRBV6-6 with TRBJ1-1, with D possibly matching TRBD1 (6 bases). Germline loops: CDR1 MNHNY, CDR2 SVGAGI (reference sequence). CDR3 length: 15 residues. Deletions cut 7 bases from V and 2 bases from J, with 17 bases between. The CDR3 DNA follows: TGTGCCAGCAACTTACAGGGAAGGGGAAACACTGAAGCTTTCTTT. It encodes CASNLQGRGNTEAFF.

This clone was recorded a few times. The chain carries TRBV19 and TRBJ1-5, with a possible D match to TRBD1 (5 bases). The CDR3 covers 16 residues. Trimming shortened V by 3 bases and J by 8 bases, and 20 bases separated the two germline ends. The germline CDR1 and CDR2 sequences are LNHDA and SQIVND (reference sequence). DNA for the CDR3: TGTGCCAGTAGTATTGGTACGGCGGGGGAGTCGGAGCCCCAGCATTTT. Translating gives CASSIGTAGESEPQHF.

This CDR3 reads CATSLGALREAFF. The CDR3 DNA sequence: TGTGCCACCTCTTTGGGGGCTCTTAGAGAAGCTTTCTTT. V gene TRBV7-9 combines with J gene TRBJ1-1, with D perhaps matching TRBD1 (6 bases). V lost 10 bases and J lost 8, with 20 bases in between. Germline CDR1 reads SEHNR; CDR2 reads FQNEAQ (reference sequence). CDR3 length: 13 amino acids.

This chain links TRBV10-1 with TRBJ2-7; the D gene is possibly TRBD2 (6 bases). CDR1 is WNHNN, CDR2 SYGVQD, per germline (reference sequence). Trimming took 2 bases from V and 7 from J, leaving 9 bases between them. This CDR3 region has 12 residues. This chain's CDR3 is CASSEELAEQYF. For the CDR3, the DNA is TGCGCCAGCAGTGAGGAACTAGCTGAGCAGTACTTC.

V usage is TRBV28 and J usage is TRBJ2-7; D unclear. V was clipped by 5 bases and J by 6 bases, with 8 bases between them. CDR3 size: 11 residues. The germline CDR1 and CDR2 sequences are MDHEN and SYDVKM. CDR3 bases: TGTGCCAGCAGTGAAACCGGCGAGCAGTACTTC. Its protein is CASSETGEQYF.

The rearrangement links TRBV12-5 to TRBJ1-6, with 9 bases lining up with TRBD1. V dropped 1 base and J dropped 10; count of bases not matched to a gene: 5. Germline lookup yields CDR1 LGHNT and CDR2 FRNRAP. This CDR3 spans 15 amino acids. CDR3 residues: CASGLDGTGYSPLHF. CDR3 in DNA: TGTGCTAGTGGTTTGGATGGGACAGGGTACTCACCCCTCCACTTT.

The rearrangement uses TRBV19 and TRBJ1-4; D uncertain. CDR3 size: 14 residues. V gave up 6 bases and J gave up 10 bases, with 18 bases separating them. Germline loops: CDR1 LNHDA, CDR2 SQIVND (reference sequence). Here the CDR3 DNA reads TGTGCCAGTAGCCCGACGATAAGGGTAGGAAAACTGTTTTTT. It specifies CASSPTIRVGKLFF.

The chain couples TRBV28 to TRBJ2-3; 12 bases are shared with TRBD2. The germline V gene encodes CDR1 MDHEN and CDR2 SYDVKM. The V and J ends lost 2 bases and 4 bases, in that order; junction bases with no gene match: 10. This CDR3 region has 18 residues. The chain's CDR3 is CASSLSGLRTSGADTQYF. The DNA of the CDR3 is TGTGCCAGCAGTTTAAGTGGGTTAAGGACTAGCGGGGCAGATACGCAGTATTTT.

This chain links TRBV18 with TRBJ1-6; D possibly corresponds to TRBD1 (6 bases). The CDR3 runs to 14 residues. The V end was cut by 4 bases, the J end by 8 bases, with 12 bases between. Per the germline V gene, CDR1 is KGHSH and CDR2 is LQKENI. The CDR3 DNA sequence: TGTGCCAGCTCACTGGACAGTGGGGATTCACCCCTCCACTTT. It specifies CASSLDSGDSPLHF.